Listed below are T cell receptor beta chains from one sample, sequenced in a study of cytomegalovirus exposure and HLA in healthy donors. Sequencing used immunoSEQ multiplex PCR; TCRdb keeps in-frame clones, though not all of them. The repertoire includes roughly 80,000 clones, around three quarters of them detected once, and 1.1% sits in the top ten. What was sequenced was PBMCs. The receptors were gathered from a male donor in good health and CMV-seronegative. Both conserved end residues are part of each CDR3. A clone size is listed for some rows: how often the clone was seen (once, few, many), or a class if it is expanded.

j_call cdr3_length clone_size v_call cdr3_aa
TRBJ2-3 14 - TRBV5-1 CASSSRGSTDTQYF
TRBJ2-5 15 - TRBV5-4 CASQNGAGGRETQYF
TRBJ2-7 14 - TRBV9 CASSVGGTSDEQYF
TRBJ1-2 15 - TRBV2 CASTLGQLTSYGYTF
TRBJ1-4 15 - TRBV7-9 CASSLADRPTLKLFF
TRBJ2-3 16 once TRBV4-2 CASSQLGQGFSDTQYF
TRBJ1-3 16 few TRBV4-2 CASSQGGGISGNTIYF
TRBJ2-5 14 - TRBV7-2 CASSQTGIQETQYF
TRBJ2-5 14 - TRBV29-1 CSVVVGRQSGTQYF
TRBJ2-2 17 - TRBV5-1 CASSLRTSGVNTGELFF
TRBJ2-1 22 - TRBV5-1 CASSLGAPHRGKTGGLINEQFF
TRBJ2-7 12 few TRBV29-1 CSVEQGSYEQYF
TRBJ1-6 15 - TRBV2 CASSEAGTDNSPLHF
TRBJ2-5 16 - TRBV15 CATSRPLAGVIETQYF
TRBJ1-2 12 - TRBV6-5 CASSYPGNGYTF
TRBJ2-4 17 - TRBV7-3 CASSLVEGHAAKNIQYF
TRBJ2-3 16 - TRBV7-9 CASSLRGGISTDTQYF
TRBJ1-3 15 - TRBV10-3 CAISGTGVPGNTIYF
TRBJ2-1 16 - TRBV5-1 CASSLGRRQGGLPQFF
TRBJ1-6 15 - TRBV30 CAWKGWGQENSPLHF
TRBJ1-4 20 - TRBV7-2 CASSLAFRLWGQGIEEKLFF
TRBJ1-5 13 - TRBV2 CASKGDRDQPQHF
TRBJ2-2 16 - TRBV2 CASTMKPVGGPGELFF
TRBJ1-1 13 - TRBV7-9 CASSFQGNTEAFF
TRBJ2-3 16 once TRBV4-1 CASSPNRDRATDTQYF
TRBJ2-7 13 - TRBV5-1 CASSRTGSYEQYF
TRBJ2-1 13 once TRBV29-1 CSVIQTGGNEQFF